This TCR beta chain derives from a study of identical twins. Template switching (which added a universal primer site) was used, and cDNA carried unique molecular identifiers. TCRdb redid the calling of the 5' RACE reads with MiXCR, one entry per CDR3 protein. The data contain 550,000 to 700,000 distinct CDR3 sequences, around 9.6% of them singletons. Concerning this clonotype: Its target is unknown.

The J segment lost 6 bases and the V segment lost 3 bases, leaving 4 bases of the junction unmatched. The length of the CDR3 is 14 residues. In germline, CDR1 is GTSNPN, CDR2 SVGIG (reference sequence). Broader study findings: Abundant beta clonotypes from cord blood had fewer insertions, unlike memory repertoires, which showed none.

This sample also appeared in a second study, on yellow fever vaccine responses in identical twins.

The chain joins TRBV30 to TRBJ2-1; 11 nucleotides agree with TRBD2. The sample was PBMCs. The clonotype was recovered from a young woman in good health. The CDR3: CAWSRLAGSNEQFF. As DNA, the CDR3 is TGTGCCTGGAGCCGACTAGCGGGAAGCAATGAGCAGTTCTTC.